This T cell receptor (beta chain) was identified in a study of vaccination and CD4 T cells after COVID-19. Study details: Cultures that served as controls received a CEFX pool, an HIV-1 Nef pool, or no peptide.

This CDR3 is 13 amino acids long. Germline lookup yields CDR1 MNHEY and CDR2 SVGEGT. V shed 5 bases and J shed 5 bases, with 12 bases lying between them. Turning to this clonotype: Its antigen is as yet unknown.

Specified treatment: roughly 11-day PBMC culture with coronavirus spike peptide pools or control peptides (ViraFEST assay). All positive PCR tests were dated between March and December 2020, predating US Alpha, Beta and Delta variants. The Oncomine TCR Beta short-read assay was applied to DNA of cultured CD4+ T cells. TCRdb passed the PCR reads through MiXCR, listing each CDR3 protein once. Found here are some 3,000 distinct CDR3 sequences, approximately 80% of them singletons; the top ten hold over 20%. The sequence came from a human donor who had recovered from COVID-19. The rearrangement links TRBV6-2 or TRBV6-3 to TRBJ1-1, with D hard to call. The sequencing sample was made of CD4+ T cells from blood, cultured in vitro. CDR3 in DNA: TGTGCCAGCAGTCAACGAACAAGGACTGAAGCTTTCTTT. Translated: CASSQRTRTEAFF.